These 17 T cell receptor beta chains were sequenced from one sample in a study of technical replicates of blood from a few donors. Here immunoSEQ multiplex PCR was the method, and the copy in TCRdb shows in-frame clones only, minus some. The table lists approximately 87,000 clones, approximately 96% of them singletons, with 0.34% in the top ten. Sequenced input: T cells isolated from PBMCs. The receptors come from a human donor in good health.

The V call is TRBV10-3, the J call TRBJ1-1; 8 positions match TRBD1. Germline V lookup: CDR1 ENHRY, CDR2 SYGVKD. CDR3 length: 14 residues. With 8 bases clipped from V and 1 base from J, the junction kept 6 bases outside the gene matches. CDR3 in amino acids: CAILGDRGNTEAFF. For the CDR3, the DNA is TGTGCCATCTTGGGCGACAGGGGGAACACTGAAGCTTTCTTT.

This chain links TRBV30 with TRBJ2-3; no firm D call. The CDR3 totals 15 residues. Germline-derived CDR1 and CDR2 are GTSNPN and SVGIG (reference sequence). Trimming stripped 1 base from V and 6 bases from J, with 17 bases between. In nucleotides, the CDR3 is TGTGCCTGGAGTGCGAGACTTATTGTTGTTGATACGCAGTATTTT. This encodes CAWSARLIVVDTQYF.

The CDR3 region has the DNA TGTGCCAGCAGCTTAGAGGGACTTTTCTCCTACGAGCAGTACTTC. This sequence encodes CASSLEGLFSYEQYF. The rearrangement links TRBV11-1 to TRBJ2-7; possibly TRBD2 for D (6 bases). V lost 1 base, J lost 0 bases, and 10 bases lay in between. CDR1 SGHAT and CDR2 FQDESV come from the germline V gene (reference sequence). There are 15 residues in the CDR3.

This clone was recorded a few times. In nucleotides, the CDR3 is TGCGCCAGCAGTGAGCGAACTTTCTACGAGCAGTACTTC. It translates to CASSERTFYEQYF. V is TRBV10-1 and J is TRBJ2-7, with D hard to call. V lost 2 bases to trimming and J lost 3 bases, with 8 bases between them. The CDR3 has 13 amino acids. In germline, CDR1 is WNHNN, CDR2 SYGVQD (reference sequence).

The chain couples TRBV9 to TRBJ2-2; TRBD2 agrees at 10 bases. Germline-derived CDR1 and CDR2 are SGDLS and YYNGEE. V was clipped by 4 bases and J by 3 bases; unmatched bases: 12. The CDR3 consists of 18 residues. CDR3 coding DNA: TGTGCCAGCAGCAATCAGCGGGAGGGCCCGGGCGACACCGGGGAGCTGTTTTTT. It yields the protein CASSNQREGPGDTGELFF. Filled out from reference TRBV9 and TRBJ2-2, the complete variable domain reads DSGVTQTPKHLITATGQRVTLRCSPRSGDLSVYWYQQSLDQGLQFLIQYYNGEERAKGNILERFSAQQFPDLHSELNLSSLELGDSALYFCASSNQREGPGDTGELFFGEGSRLTVL.

The rearrangement joins TRBV7-6 to TRBJ2-3; 11 bases fit TRBD2. CDR3 length equals 21 residues. Per the germline V gene, CDR1 is SGHVS and CDR2 is FNYEAQ. Trimming took 4 bases from V and 3 from J; bases not matched to a gene: 21. In DNA, the CDR3 is TGTGCCAGCAGCTCAACCCTGAAAGCGGGACTAGCGGACGTACTAACAGATACGCAGTATTTT. Residues: CASSSTLKAGLADVLTDTQYF. The full variable domain, its missing parts supplied by reference TRBV7-6 and TRBJ2-3, is GAGVSQSPRYKVTKRGQDVALRCDPISGHVSLYWYRQALGQGPEFLTYFNYEAQQDKSGLPNDRFSAERPEGSISTLTIQRTEQRDSAMYRCASSSTLKAGLADVLTDTQYFGPGTRLTVL.

V and J are TRBV5-1 and TRBJ1-2, with TRBD1 as a possible D gene (5 bases). Per the germline V gene, CDR1 is SGHRS and CDR2 is YFSETQ. There are 14 residues in the CDR3. The V end was cut by 0 bases, the J end by 9 bases, with 15 bases between. The CDR3 coding sequence is TGCGCCAGCAGCTTGGAGGGCAGGGTAATAAGCTACACCTTC. This gives the protein CASSLEGRVISYTF.

The genes are TRBV11-1 and TRBJ2-7, with 7 bases lining up with TRBD2. CDR1 SGHAT and CDR2 FQDESV come from the germline V gene (reference sequence). This CDR3 is 14 amino acids long. J lost 3 bases, V lost 4 bases, and 6 bases had no gene match. DNA of the CDR3: TGTGCCAGCAGCTATAACAGCGGGGACTACGAGCAGTACTTC. The encoded protein is CASSYNSGDYEQYF.

The rearrangement uses TRBV29-1 and TRBJ2-7, with no clear D. CDR1 is SQVTM, CDR2 ANQGSEA, per germline. V shed 0 bases and J shed 0 bases, with 15 bases lying between them. The length of the CDR3 is 16 residues. The CDR3 loop reads CSVEDLRGLSSYEQYF. DNA for the CDR3: TGCAGCGTTGAAGATCTTCGCGGCCTGAGCTCCTACGAGCAGTACTTC.

The chain is built from TRBV15 and TRBJ2-7; 9 positions match TRBD1. Germline loops: CDR1 LNHNV, CDR2 YYDKDF (reference sequence). The CDR3 has 16 amino acids. After removal of 0 bases from V and 3 bases from J, the junction contained 6 bases not matched to a gene. Here the CDR3 reads CATSREQQGADYEQYF. CDR3 nucleotides: TGTGCCACCAGCAGAGAGCAACAGGGGGCTGACTACGAGCAGTACTTC.

The rearrangement joins TRBV5-1 to TRBJ1-2; TRBD1 aligns across 8 bases. The CDR3 runs to 17 residues. In germline, CDR1 is SGHRS, CDR2 YFSETQ. Germline trimming cut 4 bases from V and 0 bases from J; bases unmatched to any gene: 11. This CDR3 reads CASSQAGTGYSNYGYTF. CDR3 in DNA: TGCGCCAGCAGCCAAGCCGGGACAGGATATTCTAACTATGGCTACACCTTC.

This rearrangement joins TRBV11-2 to TRBJ1-5; D gene uncertain. Germline CDR1 and CDR2: SGHAT and FQNNGV. CDR3 length equals 16 residues. Deletions cut 0 bases from V and 7 bases from J, with 16 bases between. The CDR3 coding sequence is TGTGCCAGCAGCTTAGACCGCGAGGTTGGAGGGCAGCCCCAGCATTTT. It is translated as CASSLDREVGGQPQHF.

The genes are TRBV9 and TRBJ2-7; tentative D call: TRBD1 (6 bases). Trimming shortened V by 3 bases and J by 2 bases, and 12 bases separated the two germline ends. Germline V CDR1 and CDR2: SGDLS, YYNGEE. This CDR3 contains 14 residues. CDR3 coding DNA: TGTGCCAGCAGCGCGGACCAGGGGCCCTACGAGCAGTACTTC. This sequence encodes CASSADQGPYEQYF.

V usage is TRBV30 and J usage is TRBJ2-5, with 7 bases that match TRBD1. Germline loops: CDR1 GTSNPN, CDR2 SVGIG (reference sequence). V lost 2 bases, J lost 2 bases, and 8 bases stayed unmatched. The CDR3 length is 15 residues. The CDR3 spells CAWSRDSYLQETQYF. The CDR3 DNA is TGTGCCTGGAGTAGGGACAGCTACTTACAAGAGACCCAGTACTTC.

The gene calls are TRBV9 and TRBJ2-7; possible D gene TRBD2, 6 bases. CDR1 and CDR2 (germline): SGDLS, YYNGEE. V was pared by 0 bases and J by 3 bases, with 10 bases between. CDR3 length: 14 residues. Here the CDR3 reads CASSVGGIDYEQYF. The CDR3 coding sequence is TGTGCCAGCAGCGTAGGCGGGATCGACTACGAGCAGTACTTC.

The V call is TRBV28, the J call TRBJ2-7, with D tentatively TRBD2 (6 bases). This CDR3 spans 13 amino acids. V lost 6 bases and J lost 3, with 12 bases in between. In germline, CDR1 is MDHEN, CDR2 SYDVKM. CDR3 region: CASSQPAGYEQYF. The CDR3 coding sequence is TGTGCCAGCAGCCAACCAGCGGGCTACGAGCAGTACTTC.

This rearrangement joins TRBV5-1 to TRBJ1-1, with D possibly being TRBD1 (6 bases). Trimming pared 4 bases from V and 5 bases from J, leaving 21 bases between. Germline V gene data show CDR1 as SGHRS and CDR2 as YFSETQ. The CDR3 length is 16 residues. Here the CDR3 DNA reads TGCGCCAGCAGCCCATCTGGACAGAGAAGCTTTACTGAAGCTTTCTTT. Residues: CASSPSGQRSFTEAFF.